This T cell receptor beta chain emerged from a study of a mutant IDH1 vaccine in newly diagnosed glioma. Study overall: First vaccine doses came 4-6 weeks after radiotherapy alone, or with temozolomide cycles. Among treated patients, approximately 62% were male and around 38% female, and mean age was about 41 years.

As to this clone: Its target is not known.

Data came from immunoSEQ multiplex PCR; TCRdb stores just in-frame clones and leaves some out. The sample includes fewer than 75,000 clones, approximately 84% of them seen just once. CDR3 size: 17 residues. Germline V gene lookup returns CDR1 SNHLY and CDR2 FYNNEI. Trimming at V came to 6 bases and at J to 2 bases, leaving 12 bases not matched to a gene. Time point here: week 11, during vaccination. Mutant IDH1 20-mer peptide, at 300 ug, made up each vaccine dose, with topical imiquimod. The specimen was PBMCs, collected from a glioma patient whose treatment included an IDH1 peptide vaccine. The receptor was derived from a woman in her forties or fifties with glioma. The chain joins TRBV2 to TRBJ1-5, with 8 nucleotides matching TRBD1. In nucleotides, the CDR3 is TGTGCCAGCAGAGGAAAGGACAGGGAACGGGGCAATCAGCCCCAGCATTTT. Translation gives CASRGKDRERGNQPQHF.